The text below deals with one TCR beta chain. The CDR3 is 14 amino acids. Germline CDR1 is SGHNT and CDR2 is YYREEE (reference sequence). V dropped 5 bases and J dropped 3; count of bases not matched to a gene: 6. In Seattle, patients joined the study during active infection and were tracked longitudinally. Per the study methods: Reference gene primer amplification gave nucleated cell count estimates. Profiling relied on immunoSEQ multiplex PCR, and the TCRdb table lists in-frame clones only, not all of them. V and J calls and clone size follow that table, whereas D and trimming were derived from the DNA. The sample lists about 180,000 clones, around 87% occurring once. This record belongs to a study of blood T cell repertoires in COVID-19. Overall study: PBMCs, B-cell-depleted T cells, or T cells provided the cDNA or gDNA that made up the material.

This clonotype was sampled from a man aged 55-75 years with COVID-19, enrolled during active disease. V gene TRBV5-4 combines with J gene TRBJ1-1, with TRBD1 identical over 8 bases. Sequenced material: peripheral blood. This CDR3 is CASSKDRVDTEAFF. The CDR3 nucleotides read TGTGCCAGCAGTAAGGACAGGGTCGACACTGAAGCTTTCTTT.